This T cell receptor (beta chain) was retrieved from a study of neurological immune-mediated disorders. This clonotype was found many times. TCRdb re-derived calls from the 5' RACE reads in MiXCR, one entry per CDR3 protein. The data hold about 33,000 distinct CDR3 sequences, with more than 1.3% observed a single time. Trimming removed 1 base from V and 3 bases from J, with 12 bases in between. This CDR3 has 15 amino acids. Germline lookup yields CDR1 SGHVS and CDR2 FQNEAQ. The sequencing input was PBMCs. This sequence originates from a young woman with multiple sclerosis. V usage is TRBV7-8 and J usage is TRBJ1-2, with D possibly TRBD1 on 6 matching bases. The CDR3 DNA sequence: TGTGCCAGCAGCTTAGGTCTGAGGGGGGACTATGGCTACACCTTC. Encoded protein: CASSLGLRGDYGYTF.